This TCR beta chain is drawn from a study of blood T cell repertoires in COVID-19. Study background: Both acute and convalescent COVID-19 samples were obtained from the United States, Italy and Spain. From T cells, B-cell-depleted T cells, or PBMCs came the material, which was cDNA or gDNA.

How the authors handled the data: Amplification from reference gene primers served as the basis for estimated nucleated cell counts. Produced via immunoSEQ multiplex PCR; TCRdb's table is partial and in-frame only. D and trimming were read from the DNA, whereas the V and J calls and clone size are those reported in that table. The sample contains about 250,000 clones, 87% of which appear only once. The receptor was derived from a woman aged 30 to 39 with acute COVID-19. The specimen sequenced was PBMCs or T cells enriched from blood (not recorded which).

CDR3 sequence: CASSLGGPENEKLFF. For the CDR3, the DNA is TGCGCCAGCAGCTTGGGCGGGCCGGAGAATGAAAAACTGTTTTTT. The chain has TRBV5-1 and TRBJ1-4, with D unclear. Germline CDR1 and CDR2: SGHRS and YFSETQ. There are 15 residues in the CDR3. The germline V and J ends were trimmed by 0 bases and 5 bases, with 11 bases remaining between them.